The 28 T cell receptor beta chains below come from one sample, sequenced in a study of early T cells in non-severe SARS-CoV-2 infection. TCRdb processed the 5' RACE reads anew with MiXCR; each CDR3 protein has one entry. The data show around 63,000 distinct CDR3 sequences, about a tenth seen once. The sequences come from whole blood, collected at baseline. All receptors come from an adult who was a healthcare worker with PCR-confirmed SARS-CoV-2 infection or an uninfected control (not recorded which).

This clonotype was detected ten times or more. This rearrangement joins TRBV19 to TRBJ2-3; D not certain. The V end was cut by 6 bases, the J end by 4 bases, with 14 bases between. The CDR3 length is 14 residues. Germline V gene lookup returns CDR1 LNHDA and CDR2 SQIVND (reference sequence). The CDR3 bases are TGTGCCAGTAGAGGTATTCCCCGAGCAGATACGCAGTATTTT. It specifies CASRGIPRADTQYF.

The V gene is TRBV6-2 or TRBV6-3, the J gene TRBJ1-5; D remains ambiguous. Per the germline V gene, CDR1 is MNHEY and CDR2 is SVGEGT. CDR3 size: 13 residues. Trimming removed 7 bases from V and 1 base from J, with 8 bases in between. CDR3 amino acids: CASTAMSNQPQHF. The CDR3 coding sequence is TGTGCCAGCACAGCGATGAGCAATCAGCCCCAGCATTTT.

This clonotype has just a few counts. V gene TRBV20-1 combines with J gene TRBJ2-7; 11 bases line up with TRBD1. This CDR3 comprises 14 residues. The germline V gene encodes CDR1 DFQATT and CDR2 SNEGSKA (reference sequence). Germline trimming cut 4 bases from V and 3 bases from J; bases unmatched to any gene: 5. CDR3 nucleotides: TGCAGTGCTAAGACCGGGACAGGGGGCTACGAGCAGTACTTC. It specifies CSAKTGTGGYEQYF.

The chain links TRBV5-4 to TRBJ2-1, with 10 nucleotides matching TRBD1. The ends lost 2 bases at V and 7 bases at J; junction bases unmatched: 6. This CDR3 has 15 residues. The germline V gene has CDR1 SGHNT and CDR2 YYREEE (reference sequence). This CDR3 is CASSLPGQGKNEQFF. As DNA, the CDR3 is TGTGCCAGCAGCTTACCGGGACAGGGGAAGAATGAGCAGTTCTTC.

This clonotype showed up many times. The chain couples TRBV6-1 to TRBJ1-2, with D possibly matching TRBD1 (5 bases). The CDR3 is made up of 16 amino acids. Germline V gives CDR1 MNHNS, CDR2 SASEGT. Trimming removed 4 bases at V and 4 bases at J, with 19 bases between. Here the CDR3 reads CASSGTGAAGIYGYTF. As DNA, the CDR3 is TGTGCCAGCAGTGGGACCGGGGCGGCGGGAATCTATGGCTACACCTTC.

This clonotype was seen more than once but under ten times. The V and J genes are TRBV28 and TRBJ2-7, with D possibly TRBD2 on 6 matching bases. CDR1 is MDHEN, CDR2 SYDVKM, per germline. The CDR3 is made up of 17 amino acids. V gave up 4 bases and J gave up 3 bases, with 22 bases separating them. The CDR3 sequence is CASSSTGSRSQGYEQYF. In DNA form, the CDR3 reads TGTGCCAGCAGTTCAACCGGGAGCCGAAGTCAGGGCTACGAGCAGTACTTC. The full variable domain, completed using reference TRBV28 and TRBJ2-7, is DVKVTQSSRYLVKRTGEKVFLECVQDMDHENMFWYRQDPGLGLRLIYFSYDVKMKEKGDIPEGYSVSREKKERFSLILESASTNQTSMYLCASSSTGSRSQGYEQYFGPGTRLTVT.

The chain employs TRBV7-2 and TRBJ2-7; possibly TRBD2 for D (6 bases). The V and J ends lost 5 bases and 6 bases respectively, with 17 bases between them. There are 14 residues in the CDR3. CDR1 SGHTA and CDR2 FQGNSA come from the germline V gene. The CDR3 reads CASSARGISREQYF. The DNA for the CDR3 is TGTGCCAGCAGCGCACGGGGGATAAGCCGCGAGCAGTACTTC.

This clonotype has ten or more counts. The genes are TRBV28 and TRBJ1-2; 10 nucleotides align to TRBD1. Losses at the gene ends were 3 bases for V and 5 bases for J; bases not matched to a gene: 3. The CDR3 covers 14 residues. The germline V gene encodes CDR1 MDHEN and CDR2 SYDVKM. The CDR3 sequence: CASSLGQGRYGYTF. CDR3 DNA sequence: TGTGCCAGCAGTTTGGGACAGGGGAGATATGGCTACACCTTC.

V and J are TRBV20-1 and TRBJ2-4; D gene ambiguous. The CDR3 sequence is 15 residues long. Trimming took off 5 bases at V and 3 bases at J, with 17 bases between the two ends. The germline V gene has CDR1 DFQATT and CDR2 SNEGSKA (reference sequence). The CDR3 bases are TGCAGTGCTCCCAGTTTCCTCGGTGACAAAAACATTCAGTACTTC. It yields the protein CSAPSFLGDKNIQYF.

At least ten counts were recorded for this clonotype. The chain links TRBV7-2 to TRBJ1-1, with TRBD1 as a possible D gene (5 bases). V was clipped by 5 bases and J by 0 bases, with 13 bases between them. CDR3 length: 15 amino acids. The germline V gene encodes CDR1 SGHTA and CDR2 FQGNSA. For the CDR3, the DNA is TGTGCCAGCAGCCCTAGACAGCGATTGAACACTGAAGCTTTCTTT. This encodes CASSPRQRLNTEAFF.

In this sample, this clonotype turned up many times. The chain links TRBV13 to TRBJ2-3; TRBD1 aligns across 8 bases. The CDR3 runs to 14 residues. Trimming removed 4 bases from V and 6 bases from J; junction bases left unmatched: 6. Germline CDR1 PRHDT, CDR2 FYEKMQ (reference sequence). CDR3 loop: CASSYMRQGDTQYF. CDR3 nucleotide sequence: TGTGCCAGCAGCTACATGCGACAGGGGGATACGCAGTATTTT.

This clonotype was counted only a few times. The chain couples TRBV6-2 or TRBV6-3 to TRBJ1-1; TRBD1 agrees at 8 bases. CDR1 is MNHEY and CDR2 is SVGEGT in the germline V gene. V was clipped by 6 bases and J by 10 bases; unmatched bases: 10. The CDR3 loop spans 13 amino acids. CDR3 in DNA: TGTGCCAGCAGGGCCGACAGGGGAAGAGGAGCTTTCTTT. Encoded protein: CASRADRGRGAFF.

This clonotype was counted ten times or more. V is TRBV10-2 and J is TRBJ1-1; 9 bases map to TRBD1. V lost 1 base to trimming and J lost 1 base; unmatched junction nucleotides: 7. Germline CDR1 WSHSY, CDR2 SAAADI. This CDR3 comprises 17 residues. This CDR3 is CASSEFIQGATNTEAFF. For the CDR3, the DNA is TGCGCCAGCAGTGAGTTCATACAGGGGGCAACGAACACTGAAGCTTTCTTT.

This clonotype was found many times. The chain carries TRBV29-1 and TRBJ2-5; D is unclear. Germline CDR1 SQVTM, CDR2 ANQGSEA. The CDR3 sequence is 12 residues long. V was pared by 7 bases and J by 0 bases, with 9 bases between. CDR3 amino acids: CSALDNQETQYF. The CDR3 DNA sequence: TGCAGCGCGCTAGACAACCAAGAGACCCAGTACTTC.

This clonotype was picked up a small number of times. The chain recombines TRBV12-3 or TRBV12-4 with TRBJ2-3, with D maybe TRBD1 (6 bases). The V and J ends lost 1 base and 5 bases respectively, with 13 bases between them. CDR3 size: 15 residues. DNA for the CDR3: TGTGCCAGCAGTTTAGGTGCAGGGGCAATAGATACGCAGTATTTT. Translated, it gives CASSLGAGAIDTQYF.

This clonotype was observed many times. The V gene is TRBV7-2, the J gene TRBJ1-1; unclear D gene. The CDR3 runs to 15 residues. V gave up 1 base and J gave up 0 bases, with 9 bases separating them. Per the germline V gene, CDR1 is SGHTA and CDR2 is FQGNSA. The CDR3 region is CASSLDADMNTEAFF. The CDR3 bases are TGTGCCAGCAGCTTAGATGCCGATATGAACACTGAAGCTTTCTTT.

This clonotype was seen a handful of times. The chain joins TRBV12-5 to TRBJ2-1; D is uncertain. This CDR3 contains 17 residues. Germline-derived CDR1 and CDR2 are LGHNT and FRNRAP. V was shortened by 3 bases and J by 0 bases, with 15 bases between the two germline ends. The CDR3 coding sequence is TGTGCTAGTGGTTTAACCCGCGATTCGAGCTCCTACAATGAGCAGTTCTTC. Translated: CASGLTRDSSSYNEQFF.

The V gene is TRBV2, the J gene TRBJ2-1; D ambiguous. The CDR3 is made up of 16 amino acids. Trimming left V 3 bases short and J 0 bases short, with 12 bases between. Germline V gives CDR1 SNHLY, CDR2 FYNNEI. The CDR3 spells CASSEWSVGSYNEQFF. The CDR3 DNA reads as TGTGCCAGCAGTGAGTGGAGTGTGGGCTCCTACAATGAGCAGTTCTTC.

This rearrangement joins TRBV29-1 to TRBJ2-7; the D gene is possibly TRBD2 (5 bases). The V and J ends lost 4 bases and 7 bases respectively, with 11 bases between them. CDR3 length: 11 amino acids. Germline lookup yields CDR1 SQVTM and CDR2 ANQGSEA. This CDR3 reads CSVGGRWEQYF. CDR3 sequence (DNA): TGCAGCGTTGGAGGGAGATGGGAGCAGTACTTC.

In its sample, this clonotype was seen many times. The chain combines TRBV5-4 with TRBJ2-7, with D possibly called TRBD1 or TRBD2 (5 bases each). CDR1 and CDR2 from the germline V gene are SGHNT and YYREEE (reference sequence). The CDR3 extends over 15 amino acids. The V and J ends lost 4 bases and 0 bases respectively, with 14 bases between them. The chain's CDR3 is CASSPPGLHSYEQYF. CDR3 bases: TGTGCCAGCAGCCCCCCGGGGCTACACTCCTACGAGCAGTACTTC.

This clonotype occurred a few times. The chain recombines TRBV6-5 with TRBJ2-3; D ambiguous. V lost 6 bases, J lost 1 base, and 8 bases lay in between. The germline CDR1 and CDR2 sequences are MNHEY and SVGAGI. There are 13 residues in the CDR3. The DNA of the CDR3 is TGTGCCAGCAGAAGGCCAGGCACAGATACGCAGTATTTT. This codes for CASRRPGTDTQYF.

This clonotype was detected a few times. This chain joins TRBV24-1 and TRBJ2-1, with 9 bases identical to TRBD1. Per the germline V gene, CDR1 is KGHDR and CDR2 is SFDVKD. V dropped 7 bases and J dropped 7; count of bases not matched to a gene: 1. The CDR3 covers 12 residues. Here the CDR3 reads CATRDRGNEQFF. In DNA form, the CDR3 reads TGTGCCACCAGAGACAGGGGGAATGAGCAGTTCTTC.

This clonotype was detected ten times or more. The DNA for the CDR3 is TGTGCCAGCAGCTCCTTCGGTTTCGGGAAAGAGACCCAGTACTTC. Protein sequence: CASSSFGFGKETQYF. The V call is TRBV7-3, the J call TRBJ2-5, with a possible D match to TRBD2 (5 bases). Looked up from germline, CDR1 is SGHTA and CDR2 is FQGTGA. Trimming stripped 4 bases from V and 3 bases from J, with 15 bases between. This CDR3 is built from 15 residues. The full variable domain, in which reference TRBV7-3 and TRBJ2-5 provide the parts outside the CDR3, is GAGVSQTPSNKVTEKGKYVELRCDPISGHTALYWYRQSLGQGPEFLIYFQGTGAADDSGLPNDRFFAVRPEGSVSTLKIQRTERGDSAVYLCASSSFGFGKETQYFGPGTRLLVL.

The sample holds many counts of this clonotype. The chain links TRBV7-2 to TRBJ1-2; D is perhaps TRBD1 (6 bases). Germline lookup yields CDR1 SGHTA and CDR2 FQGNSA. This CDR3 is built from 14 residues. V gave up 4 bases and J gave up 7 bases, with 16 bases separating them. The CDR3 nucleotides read TGTGCCAGCAGCTGGAACACAGGGACCTCTGGCTACACCTTC. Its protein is CASSWNTGTSGYTF.

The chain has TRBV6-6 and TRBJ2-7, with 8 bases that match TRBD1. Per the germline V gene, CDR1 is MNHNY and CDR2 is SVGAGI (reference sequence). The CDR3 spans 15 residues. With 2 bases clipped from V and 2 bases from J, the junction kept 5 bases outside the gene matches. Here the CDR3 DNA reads TGTGCCAGCAGTTACCAACAGGGGGGTCCCTACGAGCAGTACTTC. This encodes CASSYQQGGPYEQYF.

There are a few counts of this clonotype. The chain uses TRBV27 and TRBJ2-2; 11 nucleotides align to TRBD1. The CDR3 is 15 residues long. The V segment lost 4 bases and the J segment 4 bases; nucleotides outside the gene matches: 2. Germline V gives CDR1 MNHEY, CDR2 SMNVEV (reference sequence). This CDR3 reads CASSSGTGGTGELFF. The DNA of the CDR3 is TGTGCCAGCAGTTCCGGGACAGGGGGCACCGGGGAGCTGTTTTTT.

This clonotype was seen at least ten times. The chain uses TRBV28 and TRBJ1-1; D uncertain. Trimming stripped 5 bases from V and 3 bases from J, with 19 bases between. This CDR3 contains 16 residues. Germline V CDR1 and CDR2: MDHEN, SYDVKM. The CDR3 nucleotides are TGTGCCAGCAGTCCCTTGGGGAGGGCTTGGGACACTGAAGCTTTCTTT. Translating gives CASSPLGRAWDTEAFF.

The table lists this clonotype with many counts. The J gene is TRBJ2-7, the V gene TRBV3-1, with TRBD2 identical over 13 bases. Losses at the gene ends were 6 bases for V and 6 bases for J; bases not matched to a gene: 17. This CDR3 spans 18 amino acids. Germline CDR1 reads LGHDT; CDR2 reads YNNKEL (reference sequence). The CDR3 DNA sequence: TGTGCCAGCAGACAGGGACTAGCGGGAAAGTCAGGGGAAGGCGAGCAGTACTTC. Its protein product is CASRQGLAGKSGEGEQYF.